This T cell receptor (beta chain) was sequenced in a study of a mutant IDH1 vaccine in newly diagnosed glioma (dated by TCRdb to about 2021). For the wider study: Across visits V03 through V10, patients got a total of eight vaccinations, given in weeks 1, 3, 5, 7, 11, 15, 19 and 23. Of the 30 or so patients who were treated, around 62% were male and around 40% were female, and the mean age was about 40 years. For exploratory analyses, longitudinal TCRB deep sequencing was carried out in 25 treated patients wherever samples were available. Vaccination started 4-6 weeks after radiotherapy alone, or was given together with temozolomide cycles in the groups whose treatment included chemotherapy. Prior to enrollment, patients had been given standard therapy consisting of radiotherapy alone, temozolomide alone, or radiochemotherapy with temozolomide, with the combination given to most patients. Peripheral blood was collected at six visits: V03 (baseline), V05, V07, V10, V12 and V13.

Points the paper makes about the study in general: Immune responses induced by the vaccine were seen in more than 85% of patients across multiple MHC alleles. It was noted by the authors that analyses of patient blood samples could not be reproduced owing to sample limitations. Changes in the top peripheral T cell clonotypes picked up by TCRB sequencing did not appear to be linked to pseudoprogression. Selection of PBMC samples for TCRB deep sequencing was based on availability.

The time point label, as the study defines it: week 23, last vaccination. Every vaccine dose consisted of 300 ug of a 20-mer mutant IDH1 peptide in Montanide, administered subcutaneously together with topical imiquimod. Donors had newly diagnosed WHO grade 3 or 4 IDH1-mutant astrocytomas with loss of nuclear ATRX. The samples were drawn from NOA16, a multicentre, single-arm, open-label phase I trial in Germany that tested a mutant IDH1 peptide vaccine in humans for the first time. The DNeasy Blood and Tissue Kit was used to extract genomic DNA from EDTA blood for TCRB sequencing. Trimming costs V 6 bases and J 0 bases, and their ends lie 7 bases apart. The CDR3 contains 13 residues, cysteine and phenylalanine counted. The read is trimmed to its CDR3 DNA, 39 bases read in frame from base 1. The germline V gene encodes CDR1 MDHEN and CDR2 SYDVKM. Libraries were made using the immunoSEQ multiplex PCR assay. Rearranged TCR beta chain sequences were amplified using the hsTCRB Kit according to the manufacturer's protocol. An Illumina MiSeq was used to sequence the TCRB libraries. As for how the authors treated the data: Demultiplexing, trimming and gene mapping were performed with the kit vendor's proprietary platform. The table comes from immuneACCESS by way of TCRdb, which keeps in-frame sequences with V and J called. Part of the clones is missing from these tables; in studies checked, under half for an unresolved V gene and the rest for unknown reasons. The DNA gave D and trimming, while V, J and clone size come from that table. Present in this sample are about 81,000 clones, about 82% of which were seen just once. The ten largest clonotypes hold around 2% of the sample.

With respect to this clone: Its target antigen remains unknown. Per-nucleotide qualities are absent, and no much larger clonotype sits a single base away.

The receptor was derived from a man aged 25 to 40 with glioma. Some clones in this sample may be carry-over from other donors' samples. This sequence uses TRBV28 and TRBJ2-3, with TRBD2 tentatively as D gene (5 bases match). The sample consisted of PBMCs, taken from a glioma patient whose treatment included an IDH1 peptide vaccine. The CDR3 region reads CASRWTSTDTQYF. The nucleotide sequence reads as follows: TGTGCCAGCAGGTGGACTAGCACAGATACGCAGTATTTT.